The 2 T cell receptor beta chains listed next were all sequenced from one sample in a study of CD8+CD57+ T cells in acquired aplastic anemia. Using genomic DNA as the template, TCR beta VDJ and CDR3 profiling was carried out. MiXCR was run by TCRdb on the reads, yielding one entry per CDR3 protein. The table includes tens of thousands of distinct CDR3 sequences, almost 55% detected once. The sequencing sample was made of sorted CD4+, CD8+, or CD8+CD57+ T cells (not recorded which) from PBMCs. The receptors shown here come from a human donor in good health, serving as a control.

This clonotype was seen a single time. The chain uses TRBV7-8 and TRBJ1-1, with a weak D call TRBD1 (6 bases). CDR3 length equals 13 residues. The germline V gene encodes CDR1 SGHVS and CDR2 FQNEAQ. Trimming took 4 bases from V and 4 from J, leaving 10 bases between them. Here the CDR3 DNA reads TGTGCCAGCAGCTCCCTAGGGGGCACTGAAGCTTTCTTT. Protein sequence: CASSSLGGTEAFF.

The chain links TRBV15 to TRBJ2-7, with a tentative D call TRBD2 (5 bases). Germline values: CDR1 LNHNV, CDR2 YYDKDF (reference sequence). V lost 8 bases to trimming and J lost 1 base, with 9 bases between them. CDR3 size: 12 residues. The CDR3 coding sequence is TGTGCCACCGGAGGACTTTCCTACGAGCAGTACTTC. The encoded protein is CATGGLSYEQYF.